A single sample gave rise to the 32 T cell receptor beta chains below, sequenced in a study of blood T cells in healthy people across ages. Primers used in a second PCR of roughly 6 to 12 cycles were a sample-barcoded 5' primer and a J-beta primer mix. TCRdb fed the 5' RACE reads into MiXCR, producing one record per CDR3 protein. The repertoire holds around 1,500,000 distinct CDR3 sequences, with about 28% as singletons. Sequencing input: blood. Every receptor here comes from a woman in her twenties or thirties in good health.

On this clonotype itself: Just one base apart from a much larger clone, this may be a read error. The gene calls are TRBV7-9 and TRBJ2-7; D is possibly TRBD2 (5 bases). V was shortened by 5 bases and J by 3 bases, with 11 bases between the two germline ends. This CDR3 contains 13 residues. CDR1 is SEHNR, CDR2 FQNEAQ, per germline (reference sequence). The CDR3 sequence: CASSNLDFYEQYF. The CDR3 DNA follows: TGTGCCAGCAGCAACCTGGACTTCTACGAGCAGTACTTC.

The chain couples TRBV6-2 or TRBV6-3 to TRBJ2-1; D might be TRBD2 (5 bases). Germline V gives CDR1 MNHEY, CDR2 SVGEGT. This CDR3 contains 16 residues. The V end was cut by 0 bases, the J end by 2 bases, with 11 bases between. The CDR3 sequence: CASSYSTGVPYNEQFF. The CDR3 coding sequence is TGTGCCAGCAGTTACTCGACCGGGGTCCCCTACAATGAGCAGTTCTTC.

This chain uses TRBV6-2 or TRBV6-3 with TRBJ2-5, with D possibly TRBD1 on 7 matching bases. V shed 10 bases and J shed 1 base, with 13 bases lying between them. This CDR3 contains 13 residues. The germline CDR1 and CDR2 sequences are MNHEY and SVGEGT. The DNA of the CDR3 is TGTGCCATCTGGAGGGGGCCCCAAGAGACCCAGTACTTC. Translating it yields CAIWRGPQETQYF.

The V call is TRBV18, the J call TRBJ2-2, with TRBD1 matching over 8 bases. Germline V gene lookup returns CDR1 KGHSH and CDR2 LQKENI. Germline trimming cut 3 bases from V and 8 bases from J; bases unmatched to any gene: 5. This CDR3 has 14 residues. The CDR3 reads CASSPSGTGGELFF. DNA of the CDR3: TGTGCCAGCTCACCGTCCGGGACAGGTGGGGAGCTGTTTTTT.

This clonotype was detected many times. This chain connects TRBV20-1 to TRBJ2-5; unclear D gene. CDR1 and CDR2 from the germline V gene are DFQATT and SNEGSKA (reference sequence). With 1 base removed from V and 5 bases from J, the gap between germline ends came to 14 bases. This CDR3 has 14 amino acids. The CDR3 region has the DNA TGCAGTGCTAGAGTAGGCACATGGTACGAGACCCAGTACTTC. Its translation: CSARVGTWYETQYF.

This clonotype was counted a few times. The CDR3 loop is CATSGAGRAYNEQFF. The CDR3 DNA follows: TGTGCCACCAGCGGTGCCGGGAGGGCTTACAATGAGCAGTTCTTC. The V call is TRBV15, the J call TRBJ2-1, with 8 bases fitting TRBD2. CDR3 size: 15 residues. The V and J ends lost 5 bases and 4 bases, in that order; junction bases with no gene match: 7. The V gene's germline CDR1 is LNHNV and CDR2 YYDKDF (reference sequence).

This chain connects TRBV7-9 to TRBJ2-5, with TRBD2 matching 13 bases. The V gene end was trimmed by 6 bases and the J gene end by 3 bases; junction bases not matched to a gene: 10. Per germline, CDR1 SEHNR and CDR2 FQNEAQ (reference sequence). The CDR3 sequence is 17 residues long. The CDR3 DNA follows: TGTGCCAGCAGGAGAGCCGGGACTAGCGGGGTCAAAGAGACCCAGTACTTC. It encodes CASRRAGTSGVKETQYF.

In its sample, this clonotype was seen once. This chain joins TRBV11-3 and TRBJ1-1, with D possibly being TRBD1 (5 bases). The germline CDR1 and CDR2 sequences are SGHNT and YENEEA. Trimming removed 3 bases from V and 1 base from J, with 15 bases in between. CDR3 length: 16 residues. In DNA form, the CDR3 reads TGTGCCAGCAGCTTTCAAACGACAGTCCCGAACACTGAAGCTTTCTTT. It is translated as CASSFQTTVPNTEAFF.

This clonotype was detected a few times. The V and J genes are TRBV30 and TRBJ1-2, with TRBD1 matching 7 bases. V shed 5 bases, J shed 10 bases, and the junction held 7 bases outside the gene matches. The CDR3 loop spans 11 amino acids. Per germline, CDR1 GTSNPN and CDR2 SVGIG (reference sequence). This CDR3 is CAWGGTAYYTF. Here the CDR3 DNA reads TGTGCCTGGGGGGGGACAGCTTACTACACCTTC. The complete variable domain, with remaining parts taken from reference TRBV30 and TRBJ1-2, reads SQTIHQWPATLVQPVGSPLSLECTVEGTSNPNLYWYRQAAGRGLQLLFYSVGIGQISSEVPQNLSASRPQDRQFILSSKKLLLSDSGFYLCAWGGTAYYTFGSGTRLTVV.

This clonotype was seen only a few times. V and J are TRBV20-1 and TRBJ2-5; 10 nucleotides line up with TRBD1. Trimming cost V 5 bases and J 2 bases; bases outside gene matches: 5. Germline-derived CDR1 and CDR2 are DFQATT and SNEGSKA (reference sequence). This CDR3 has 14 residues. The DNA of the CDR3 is TGCAGTGCTGGGACAGGGGCGGGACAAGAGACCCAGTACTTC. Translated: CSAGTGAGQETQYF.

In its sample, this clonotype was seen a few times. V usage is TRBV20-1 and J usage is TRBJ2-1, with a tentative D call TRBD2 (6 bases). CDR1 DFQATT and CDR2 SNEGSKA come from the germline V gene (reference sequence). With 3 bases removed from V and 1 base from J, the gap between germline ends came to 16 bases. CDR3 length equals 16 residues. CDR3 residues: CSARRRGRESYNEQFF. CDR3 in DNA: TGCAGTGCTAGGAGGCGGGGTAGGGAATCCTACAATGAGCAGTTCTTC.

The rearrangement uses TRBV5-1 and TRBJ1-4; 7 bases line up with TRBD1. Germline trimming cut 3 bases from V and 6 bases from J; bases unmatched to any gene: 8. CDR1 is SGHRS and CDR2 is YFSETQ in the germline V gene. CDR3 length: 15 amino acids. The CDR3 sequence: CASSSQGGSDEKLFF. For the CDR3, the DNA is TGCGCCAGCAGCTCCCAAGGGGGCTCGGATGAAAAACTGTTTTTT.

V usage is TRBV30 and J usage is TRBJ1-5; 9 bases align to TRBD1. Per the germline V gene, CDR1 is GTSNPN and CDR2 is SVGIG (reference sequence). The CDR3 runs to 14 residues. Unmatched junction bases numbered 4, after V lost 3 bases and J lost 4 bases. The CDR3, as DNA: TGTGCCTGGAGCTTTGGACAGGGGAATCAGCCCCAGCATTTT. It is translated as CAWSFGQGNQPQHF.

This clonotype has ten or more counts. This chain's CDR3 is CATSREVRRLEQYF. In DNA, the CDR3 is TGTGCCACCAGCAGAGAGGTTCGACGGCTCGAGCAGTACTTC. This chain connects TRBV15 to TRBJ2-7; D call uncertain. The CDR3 has 14 residues. Germline CDR1 and CDR2: LNHNV and YYDKDF (reference sequence). Trimming cost V 0 bases and J 6 bases, with 12 bases left between them.

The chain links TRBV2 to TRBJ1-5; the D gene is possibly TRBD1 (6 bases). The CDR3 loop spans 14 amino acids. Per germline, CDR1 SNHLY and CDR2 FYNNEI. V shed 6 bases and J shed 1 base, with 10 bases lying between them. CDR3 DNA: TGTGCCAGCAGAGGGACATCAAGCAATCAGCCCCAGCATTTT. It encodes CASRGTSSNQPQHF.

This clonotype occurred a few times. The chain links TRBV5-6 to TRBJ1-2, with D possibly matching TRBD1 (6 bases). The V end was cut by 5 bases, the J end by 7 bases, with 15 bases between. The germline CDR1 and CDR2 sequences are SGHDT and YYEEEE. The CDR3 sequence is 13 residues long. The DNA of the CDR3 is TGTGCCAGCAGGCCGGGCCTAGGGGGTGGCTACACCTTC. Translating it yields CASRPGLGGGYTF.

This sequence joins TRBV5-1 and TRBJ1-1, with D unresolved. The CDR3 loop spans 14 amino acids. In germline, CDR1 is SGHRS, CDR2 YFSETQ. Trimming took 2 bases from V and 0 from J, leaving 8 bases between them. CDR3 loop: CASSLLVVNTEAFF. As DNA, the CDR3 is TGCGCCAGCAGCTTACTAGTGGTGAACACTGAAGCTTTCTTT.

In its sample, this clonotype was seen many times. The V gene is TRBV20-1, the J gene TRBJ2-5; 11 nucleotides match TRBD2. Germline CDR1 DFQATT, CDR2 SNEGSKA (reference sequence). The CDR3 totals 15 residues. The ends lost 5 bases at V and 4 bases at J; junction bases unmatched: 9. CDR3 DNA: TGCAGTGCTTTAGATAGCGGGAGGGCCGGAGAGACCCAGTACTTC. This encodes CSALDSGRAGETQYF.

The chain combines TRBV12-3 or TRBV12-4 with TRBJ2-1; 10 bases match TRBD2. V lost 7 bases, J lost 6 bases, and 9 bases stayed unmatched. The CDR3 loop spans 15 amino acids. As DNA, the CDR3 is TGTGCCAGCACCCCGAAGACTAGCGGGCGCAATGAGCAGTTCTTC. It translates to CASTPKTSGRNEQFF.

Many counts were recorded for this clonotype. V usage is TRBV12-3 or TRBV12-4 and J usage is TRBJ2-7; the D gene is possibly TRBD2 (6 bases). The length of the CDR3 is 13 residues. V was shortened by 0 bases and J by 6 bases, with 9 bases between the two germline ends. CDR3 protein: CASSLAGGSEQYF. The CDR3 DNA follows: TGTGCCAGCAGTTTAGCCGGGGGTAGCGAGCAGTACTTC.

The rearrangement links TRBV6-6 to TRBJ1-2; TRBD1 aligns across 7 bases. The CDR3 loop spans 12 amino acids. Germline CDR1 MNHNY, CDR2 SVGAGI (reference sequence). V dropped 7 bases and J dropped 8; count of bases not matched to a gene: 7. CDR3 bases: TGTGCCAGCACTGAGACAGGGTACGGCTACACCTTC. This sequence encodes CASTETGYGYTF.

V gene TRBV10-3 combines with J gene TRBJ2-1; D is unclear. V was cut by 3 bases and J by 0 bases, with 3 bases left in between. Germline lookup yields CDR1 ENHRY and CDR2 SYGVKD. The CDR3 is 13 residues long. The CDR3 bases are TGTGCCATCAGTGACGGCTCCTACAATGAGCAGTTCTTC. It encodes CAISDGSYNEQFF.

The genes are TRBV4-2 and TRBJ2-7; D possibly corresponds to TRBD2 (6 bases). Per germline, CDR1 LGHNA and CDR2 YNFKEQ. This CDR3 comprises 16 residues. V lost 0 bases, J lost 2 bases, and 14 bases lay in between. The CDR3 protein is CASSQDLSGTAYEQYF. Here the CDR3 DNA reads TGTGCCAGCAGCCAAGATTTGTCAGGGACTGCCTACGAGCAGTACTTC.

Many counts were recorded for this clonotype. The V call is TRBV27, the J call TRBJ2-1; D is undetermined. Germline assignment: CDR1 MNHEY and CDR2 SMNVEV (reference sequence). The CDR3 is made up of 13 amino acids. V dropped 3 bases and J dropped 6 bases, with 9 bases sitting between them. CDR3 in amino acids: CASSFGVGNEQFF. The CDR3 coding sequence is TGTGCCAGCAGTTTTGGGGTTGGCAATGAGCAGTTCTTC.

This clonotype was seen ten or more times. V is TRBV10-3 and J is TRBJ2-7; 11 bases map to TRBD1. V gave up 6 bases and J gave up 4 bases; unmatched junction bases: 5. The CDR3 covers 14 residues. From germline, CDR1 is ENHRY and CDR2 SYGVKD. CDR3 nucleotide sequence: TGTGCCATCAGGAGGGGACAGGGGGGATACGAGCAGTACTTC. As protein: CAIRRGQGGYEQYF.

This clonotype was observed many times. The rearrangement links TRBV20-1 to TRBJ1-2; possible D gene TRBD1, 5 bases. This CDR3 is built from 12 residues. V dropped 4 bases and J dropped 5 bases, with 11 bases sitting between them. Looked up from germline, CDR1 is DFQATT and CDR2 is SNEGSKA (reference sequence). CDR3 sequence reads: CSAIQGGYGYTF. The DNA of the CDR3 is TGCAGTGCTATTCAGGGCGGATATGGCTACACCTTC.

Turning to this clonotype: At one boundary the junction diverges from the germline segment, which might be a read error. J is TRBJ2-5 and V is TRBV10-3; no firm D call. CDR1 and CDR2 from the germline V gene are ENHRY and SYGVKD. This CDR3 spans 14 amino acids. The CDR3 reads CAISKSYDQETQYF. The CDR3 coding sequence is TGTGCCATCAGTAAGTCGTACGACCAAGAGACCCAGTACTTC.

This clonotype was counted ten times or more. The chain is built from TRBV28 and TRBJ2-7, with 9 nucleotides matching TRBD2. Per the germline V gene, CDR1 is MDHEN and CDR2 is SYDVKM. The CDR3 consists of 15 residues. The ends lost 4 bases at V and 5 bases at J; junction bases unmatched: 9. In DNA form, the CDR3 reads TGTGCCAGCAGTTCCGAAAGCGGGGGGAAAAACGAGCAGTACTTC. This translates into CASSSESGGKNEQYF.

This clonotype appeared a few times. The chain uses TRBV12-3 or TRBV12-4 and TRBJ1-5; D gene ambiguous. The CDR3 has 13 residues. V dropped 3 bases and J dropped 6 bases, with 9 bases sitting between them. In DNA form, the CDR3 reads TGTGCCAGCAGTTTTGGTACGGTTCAGCCCCAGCATTTT. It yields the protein CASSFGTVQPQHF.

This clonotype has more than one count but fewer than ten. The CDR3 bases are TGTGCCATCAGTGAAGGGAGGACGGAGTCTGAAGCTTTCTTT. It encodes CAISEGRTESEAFF. The V and J genes are TRBV10-3 and TRBJ1-1; D unclear. This CDR3 comprises 14 residues. Trimming removed 3 bases from V and 6 bases from J, with 14 bases in between. CDR1 ENHRY and CDR2 SYGVKD come from the germline V gene.

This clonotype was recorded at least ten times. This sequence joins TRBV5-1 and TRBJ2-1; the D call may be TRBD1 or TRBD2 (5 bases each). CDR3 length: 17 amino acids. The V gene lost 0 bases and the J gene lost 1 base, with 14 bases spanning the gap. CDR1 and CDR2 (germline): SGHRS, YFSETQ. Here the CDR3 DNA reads TGCGCCAGCAGCTTGGGGCAGGGCCCGGGGTCCTACAATGAGCAGTTCTTC. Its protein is CASSLGQGPGSYNEQFF.

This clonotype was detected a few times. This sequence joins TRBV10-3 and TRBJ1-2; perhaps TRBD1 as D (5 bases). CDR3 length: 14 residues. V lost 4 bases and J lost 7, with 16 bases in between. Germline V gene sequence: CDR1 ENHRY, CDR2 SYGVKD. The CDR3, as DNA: TGTGCCATCAGTGTCCTGACAGAGAGGGGTGGCTACACCTTC. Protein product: CAISVLTERGGYTF.